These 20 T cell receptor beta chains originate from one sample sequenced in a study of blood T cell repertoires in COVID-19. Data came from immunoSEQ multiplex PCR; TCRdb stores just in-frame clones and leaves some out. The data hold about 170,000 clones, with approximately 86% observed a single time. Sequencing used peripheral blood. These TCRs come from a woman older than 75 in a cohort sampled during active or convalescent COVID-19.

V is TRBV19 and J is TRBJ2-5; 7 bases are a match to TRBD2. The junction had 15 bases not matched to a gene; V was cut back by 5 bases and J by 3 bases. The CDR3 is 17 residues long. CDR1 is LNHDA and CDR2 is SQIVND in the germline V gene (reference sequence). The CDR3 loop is CASSPLWGASGKETQYF. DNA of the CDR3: TGTGCCAGTAGTCCTCTTTGGGGTGCTAGCGGAAAAGAGACCCAGTACTTC.

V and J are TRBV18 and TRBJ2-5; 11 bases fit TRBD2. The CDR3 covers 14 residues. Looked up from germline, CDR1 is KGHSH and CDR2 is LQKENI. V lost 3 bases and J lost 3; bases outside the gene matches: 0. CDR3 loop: CASSPGLAEETQYF. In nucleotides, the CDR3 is TGTGCCAGCTCACCGGGACTAGCGGAAGAGACCCAGTACTTC.

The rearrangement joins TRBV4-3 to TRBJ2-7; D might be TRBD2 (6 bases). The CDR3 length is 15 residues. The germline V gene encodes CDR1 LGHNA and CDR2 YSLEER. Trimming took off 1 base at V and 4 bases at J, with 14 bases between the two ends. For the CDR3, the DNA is TGCGCCAGCAGCCAAGGGGCACGAGGGACTTACGAGCAGTACTTC. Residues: CASSQGARGTYEQYF.

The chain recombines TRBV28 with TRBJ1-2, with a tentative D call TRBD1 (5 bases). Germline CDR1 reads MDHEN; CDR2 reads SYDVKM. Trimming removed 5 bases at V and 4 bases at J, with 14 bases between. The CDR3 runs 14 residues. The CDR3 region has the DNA TGTGCCAGCAGTGTAGCAGGGTCCCCCTATGGCTACACCTTC. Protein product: CASSVAGSPYGYTF.

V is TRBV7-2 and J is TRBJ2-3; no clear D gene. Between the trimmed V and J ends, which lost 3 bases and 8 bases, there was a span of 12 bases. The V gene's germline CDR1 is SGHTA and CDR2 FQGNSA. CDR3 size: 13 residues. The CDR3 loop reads CASSFPGVPTQYF. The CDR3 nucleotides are TGTGCCAGCAGCTTCCCCGGAGTCCCTACGCAGTATTTT.

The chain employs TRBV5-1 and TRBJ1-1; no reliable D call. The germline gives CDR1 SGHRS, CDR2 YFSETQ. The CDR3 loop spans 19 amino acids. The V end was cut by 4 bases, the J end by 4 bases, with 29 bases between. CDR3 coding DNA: TGCGCCAGCAGCCCGGGAAGGGCAGGTTTGGACCTCTGGGGCACTGAAGCTTTCTTT. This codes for CASSPGRAGLDLWGTEAFF.

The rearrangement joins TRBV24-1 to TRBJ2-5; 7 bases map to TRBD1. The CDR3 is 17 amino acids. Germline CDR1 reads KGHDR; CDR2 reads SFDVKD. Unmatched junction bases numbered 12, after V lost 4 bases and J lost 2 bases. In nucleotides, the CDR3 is TGTGCCACCAGTGACCCTCAACCGGGACAGATACAAGAGACCCAGTACTTC. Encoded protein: CATSDPQPGQIQETQYF.

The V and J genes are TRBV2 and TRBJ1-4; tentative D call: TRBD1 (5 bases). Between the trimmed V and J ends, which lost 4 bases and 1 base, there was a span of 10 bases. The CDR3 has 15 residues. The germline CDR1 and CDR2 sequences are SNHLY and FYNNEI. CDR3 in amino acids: CASSVMQGTNEKLFF. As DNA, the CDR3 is TGTGCCAGCAGTGTGATGCAGGGAACTAATGAAAAACTGTTTTTT.

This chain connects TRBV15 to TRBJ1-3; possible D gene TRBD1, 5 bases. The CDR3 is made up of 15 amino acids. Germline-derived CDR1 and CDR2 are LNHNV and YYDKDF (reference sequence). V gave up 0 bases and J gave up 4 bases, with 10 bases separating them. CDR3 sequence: CATSRDAGFGNTIYF. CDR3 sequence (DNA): TGTGCCACCAGCAGAGATGCAGGGTTCGGAAACACCATATATTTT.

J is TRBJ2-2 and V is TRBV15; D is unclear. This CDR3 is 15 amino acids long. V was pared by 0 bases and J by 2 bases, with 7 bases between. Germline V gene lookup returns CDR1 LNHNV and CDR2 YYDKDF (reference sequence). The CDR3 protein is CATSRDRQNTGELFF. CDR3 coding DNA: TGTGCCACCAGCAGAGACAGGCAAAACACCGGGGAGCTGTTTTTT.

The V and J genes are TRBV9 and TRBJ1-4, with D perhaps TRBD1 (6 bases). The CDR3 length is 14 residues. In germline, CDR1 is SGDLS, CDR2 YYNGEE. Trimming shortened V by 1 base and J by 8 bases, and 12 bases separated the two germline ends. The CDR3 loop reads CASSVTRTAEKLFF. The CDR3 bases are TGTGCCAGCAGCGTAACCCGGACAGCCGAAAAACTGTTTTTT.

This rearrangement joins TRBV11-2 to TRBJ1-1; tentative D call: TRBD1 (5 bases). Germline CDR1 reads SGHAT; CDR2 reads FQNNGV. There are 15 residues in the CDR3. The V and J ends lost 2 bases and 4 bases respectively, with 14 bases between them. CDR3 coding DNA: TGTGCCAGCAGCTTAATGGGGGGGTCGATCACTGAAGCTTTCTTT. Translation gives CASSLMGGSITEAFF.

CDR3 sequence reads: CASILGGGTEAFF. CDR3 in DNA: TGTGCCAGCATCCTGGGAGGGGGCACTGAAGCTTTCTTT. This chain joins TRBV27 and TRBJ1-1, with a weak D call TRBD1 (6 bases). This CDR3 is 13 amino acids long. CDR1 MNHEY and CDR2 SMNVEV come from the germline V gene (reference sequence). With 7 bases removed from V and 4 bases from J, the gap between germline ends came to 13 bases.

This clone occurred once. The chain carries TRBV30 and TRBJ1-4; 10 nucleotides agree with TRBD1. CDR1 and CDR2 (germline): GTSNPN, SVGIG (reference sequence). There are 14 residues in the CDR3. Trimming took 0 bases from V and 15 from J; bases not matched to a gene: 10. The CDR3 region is CAWSVQDRGVGVFF. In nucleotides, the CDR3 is TGTGCCTGGAGTGTACAGGACAGGGGGGTTGGGGTGTTTTTT.

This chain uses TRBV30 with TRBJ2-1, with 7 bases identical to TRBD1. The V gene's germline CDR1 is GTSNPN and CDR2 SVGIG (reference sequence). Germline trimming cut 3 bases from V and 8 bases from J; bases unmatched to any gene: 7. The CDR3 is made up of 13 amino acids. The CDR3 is CAWRSDRLDEQFF. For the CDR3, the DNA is TGTGCCTGGAGATCGGACAGGCTGGATGAGCAGTTCTTC.

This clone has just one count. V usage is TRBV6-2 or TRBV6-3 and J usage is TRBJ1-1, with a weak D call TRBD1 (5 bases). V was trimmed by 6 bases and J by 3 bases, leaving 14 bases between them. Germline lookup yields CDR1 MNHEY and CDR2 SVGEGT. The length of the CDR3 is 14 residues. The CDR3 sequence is CASSSRGGYTEAFF. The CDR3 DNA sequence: TGTGCCAGCAGCTCCCGTGGGGGGTACACTGAAGCTTTCTTT.

The CDR3 protein is CASSYSGPYEQYF. The DNA of the CDR3 is TGTGCCAGCAGTTACTCTGGCCCCTACGAGCAGTACTTC. The V and J genes are TRBV6-2 or TRBV6-3 and TRBJ2-7; no reliable D call. The CDR3 covers 13 residues. Trimming cost V 0 bases and J 2 bases, with 5 bases left between them. The germline V gene encodes CDR1 MNHEY and CDR2 SVGEGT.

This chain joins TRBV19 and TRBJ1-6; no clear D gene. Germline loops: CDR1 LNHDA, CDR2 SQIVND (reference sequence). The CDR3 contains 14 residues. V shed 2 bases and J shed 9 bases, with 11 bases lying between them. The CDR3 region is CASSIRSRGSPLHF. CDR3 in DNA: TGTGCCAGTAGTATACGAAGCCGGGGTTCACCCCTCCACTTT.

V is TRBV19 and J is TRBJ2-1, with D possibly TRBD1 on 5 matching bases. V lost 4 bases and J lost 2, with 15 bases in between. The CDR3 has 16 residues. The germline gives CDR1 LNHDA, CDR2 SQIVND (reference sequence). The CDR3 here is CASSKTLGDAYNEQFF. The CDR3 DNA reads TGTGCCAGTAGTAAGACCCTAGGGGATGCCTACAATGAGCAGTTCTTC.

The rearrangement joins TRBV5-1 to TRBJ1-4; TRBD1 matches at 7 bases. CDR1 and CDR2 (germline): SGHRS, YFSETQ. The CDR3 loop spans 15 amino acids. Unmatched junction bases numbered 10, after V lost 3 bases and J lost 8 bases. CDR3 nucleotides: TGCGCCAGCAGCTCCCGTGGGCCCAGGGGGGAAAAACTGTTTTTT. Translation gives CASSSRGPRGEKLFF.